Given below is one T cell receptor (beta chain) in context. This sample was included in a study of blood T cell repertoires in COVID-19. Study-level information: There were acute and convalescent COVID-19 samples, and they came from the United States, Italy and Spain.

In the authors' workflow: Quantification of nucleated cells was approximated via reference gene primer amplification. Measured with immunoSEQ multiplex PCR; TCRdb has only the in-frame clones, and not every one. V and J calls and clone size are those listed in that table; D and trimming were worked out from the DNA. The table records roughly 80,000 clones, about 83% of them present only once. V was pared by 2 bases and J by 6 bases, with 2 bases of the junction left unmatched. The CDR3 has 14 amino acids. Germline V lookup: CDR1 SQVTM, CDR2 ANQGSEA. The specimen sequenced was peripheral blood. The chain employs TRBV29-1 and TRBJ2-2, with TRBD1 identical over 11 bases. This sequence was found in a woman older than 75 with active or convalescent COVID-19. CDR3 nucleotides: TGCAGCGTTGAAAGGGACAGGGGGTCCGGGGAGCTGTTTTTT. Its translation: CSVERDRGSGELFF.